The 20 T cell receptor beta chains below come from one sample, sequenced in a study of shared clonotypes between healthy human individuals. The repertoire was sequenced with immunoSEQ multiplex PCR; TCRdb's copy has only in-frame clones and lacks some. In the table there are 2 million to 2.5 million clones, more than 85% of which are singletons. The sample consisted of naive CD4+ T cells from PBMCs. Indicated subset: CD45RA+ positively selected. These receptor sequences come from a man between 18 and 35 years old in good health. Some clones in this sample may be carry-over from other donors' samples.

This clone came up once. The rearrangement joins TRBV5-4 to TRBJ1-2, with D possibly matching TRBD1 (5 bases). The CDR3 length is 14 residues. The germline V gene has CDR1 SGHNT and CDR2 YYREEE (reference sequence). V lost 2 bases and J lost 2, with 10 bases in between. The CDR3 region is CASSLGADNYGYTF. The DNA for the CDR3 is TGTGCCAGCAGCTTAGGGGCTGACAACTATGGCTACACCTTC.

In the case of this clone: The same CDR3 also results from other DNA sequences found in this sample. The chain has TRBV7-2 and TRBJ2-1, with 7 bases that match TRBD1. V shed 3 bases, J shed 5 bases, and the junction held 4 bases outside the gene matches. The CDR3 has 14 residues. Looked up from germline, CDR1 is SGHTA and CDR2 is FQGNSA. CDR3: CASSFRTGDNEQFF. The DNA of the CDR3 is TGTGCCAGCAGCTTCCGGACAGGCGACAATGAGCAGTTCTTC.

The chain couples TRBV14 to TRBJ2-3; the D gene is possibly TRBD2 (5 bases). Germline-derived CDR1 and CDR2 are SGHDN and FVKESK. V gave up 0 bases and J gave up 6 bases, with 10 bases separating them. CDR3 length equals 14 residues. The CDR3 nucleotides are TGTGCCAGCAGCCAAGAATTGGGAGTGGATACGCAGTATTTT. It yields the protein CASSQELGVDTQYF.

The J gene is TRBJ2-3, the V gene TRBV5-1; 8 bases agree with TRBD2. Germline V gene data show CDR1 as SGHRS and CDR2 as YFSETQ. The J segment lost 6 bases and the V segment lost 0 bases, leaving 15 bases of the junction unmatched. The CDR3 runs to 18 residues. CDR3: CASSLVFTGGRTFDTQYF. As DNA, the CDR3 is TGCGCCAGCAGCTTGGTTTTTACTGGCGGGAGGACGTTTGATACGCAGTATTTT.

The chain carries TRBV4-2 and TRBJ2-7, with D maybe TRBD1 (7 bases). This CDR3 contains 13 residues. V dropped 5 bases and J dropped 2 bases, with 10 bases sitting between them. Germline-derived CDR1 and CDR2 are LGHNA and YNFKEQ. CDR3 residues: CASSAGQTYEQYF. The CDR3 nucleotides read TGTGCCAGCAGCGCGGGACAGACCTACGAGCAGTACTTC.

V is TRBV5-4 and J is TRBJ2-2; D tentatively reads TRBD1 or TRBD2 (6 bases each). The ends were cut back, 3 bases at V and 2 bases at J, with 14 bases in the middle. This CDR3 is built from 16 residues. CDR1 and CDR2 from the germline V gene are SGHNT and YYREEE (reference sequence). The CDR3 DNA reads as TGTGCCAGCAGCTCGGGGGCGGAGACAAACACCGGGGAGCTGTTTTTT. Its translation is CASSSGAETNTGELFF.

The chain has TRBV7-6 and TRBJ2-1; 8 nucleotides align to TRBD2. V shed 0 bases, J shed 4 bases, and the junction held 11 bases outside the gene matches. There are 18 residues in the CDR3. Per the germline V gene, CDR1 is SGHVS and CDR2 is FNYEAQ. In nucleotides, the CDR3 is TGTGCCAGCAGCTTAGCCCCGACCGGGATAGCGGGATACAATGAGCAGTTCTTC. It is translated as CASSLAPTGIAGYNEQFF.

This chain joins TRBV2 and TRBJ2-3; D is unclear. Germline V CDR1 and CDR2: SNHLY, FYNNEI. Trimming removed 4 bases from V and 2 bases from J, with 16 bases in between. The CDR3 spans 16 residues. CDR3 amino acids: CASSGEGRPSTDTQYF. The CDR3 DNA reads as TGTGCCAGCAGTGGAGAAGGACGACCTTCCACAGATACGCAGTATTTT. The full variable domain, rest sourced from reference TRBV2 and TRBJ2-3, is EPEVTQTPSHQVTQMGQEVILRCVPISNHLYFYWYRQILGQKVEFLVSFYNNEISEKSEIFDDQFSVERPDGSNFTLKIRSTKLEDSAMYFCASSGEGRPSTDTQYFGPGTRLTVL.

The gene calls are TRBV30 and TRBJ2-3, with 10 bases identical to TRBD2. Germline lookup yields CDR1 GTSNPN and CDR2 SVGIG (reference sequence). V lost 1 base, J lost 5 bases, and 18 bases stayed unmatched. CDR3 size: 19 residues. The CDR3 DNA follows: TGTGCCTGGAGTGCCGAGACAGGGGCCAGCGGGAGGGCCAGAGATACGCAGTATTTT. Protein: CAWSAETGASGRARDTQYF.

V gene TRBV9 combines with J gene TRBJ2-3; 8 bases agree with TRBD1. The germline gives CDR1 SGDLS, CDR2 YYNGEE. V trimming: 3 bases; J trimming: 4 bases; junction bases outside the gene matches: 7. The CDR3 totals 15 residues. Here the CDR3 reads CASSGTGKEADTQYF. The CDR3 bases are TGTGCCAGCAGCGGGACAGGGAAGGAGGCAGATACGCAGTATTTT.

V gene TRBV6-1 combines with J gene TRBJ1-5; D uncertain. Germline CDR1 reads MNHNS; CDR2 reads SASEGT. Deletions cut 2 bases from V and 0 bases from J, with 2 bases between. The CDR3 totals 13 residues. This CDR3 is CASSETSNQPQHF. CDR3 coding DNA: TGTGCCAGCAGTGAAACTAGCAATCAGCCCCAGCATTTT.

The genes are TRBV9 and TRBJ2-7, with 9 bases aligning to TRBD2. Germline trimming cut 4 bases from V and 7 bases from J; bases unmatched to any gene: 9. Per the germline V gene, CDR1 is SGDLS and CDR2 is YYNGEE. The CDR3 length is 14 residues. The CDR3 nucleotides are TGTGCCAGCAGCCCAATAGCGGGAGTGGGTGAGCAGTACTTC. Its translation: CASSPIAGVGEQYF.

J is TRBJ1-2 and V is TRBV2; no reliable D call. This CDR3 region has 10 residues. In germline, CDR1 is SNHLY, CDR2 FYNNEI. Trimming removed 2 bases at V and 13 bases at J, with 8 bases between. The CDR3 spells CASSELSRTF. DNA of the CDR3: TGTGCCAGCAGTGAACTTTCTCGCACCTTC. Supplemented by reference TRBV2 and TRBJ1-2, the full variable domain reads EPEVTQTPSHQVTQMGQEVILRCVPISNHLYFYWYRQILGQKVEFLVSFYNNEISEKSEIFDDQFSVERPDGSNFTLKIRSTKLEDSAMYFCASSELSRTFGSGTRLTVV.

The chain is built from TRBV7-3 and TRBJ2-1; D tentatively reads TRBD1 or TRBD2 (6 bases each). This CDR3 is built from 15 residues. Looked up from germline, CDR1 is SGHTA and CDR2 is FQGTGA. V lost 1 base and J lost 6, with 13 bases in between. As DNA, the CDR3 is TGTGCCAGCAGCTTAAATCCGGGGGCCAGCAATGAGCAGTTCTTC. Translation gives CASSLNPGASNEQFF.

The genes are TRBV5-1 and TRBJ2-3, with D maybe TRBD1 (5 bases). This CDR3 has 17 amino acids. With 2 bases removed from V and 0 bases from J, the gap between germline ends came to 16 bases. The germline V gene has CDR1 SGHRS and CDR2 YFSETQ. CDR3 sequence: CASSFVGQGVSTDTQYF. CDR3 DNA: TGCGCCAGCAGCTTTGTGGGGCAGGGTGTGAGCACAGATACGCAGTATTTT.

The V and J genes are TRBV6-5 and TRBJ2-3; TRBD2 aligns across 8 bases. The CDR3 is made up of 15 amino acids. Germline assignment: CDR1 MNHEY and CDR2 SVGAGI. J was trimmed by 5 bases and V by 7 bases; bases with no gene match: 11. CDR3 residues: CASTYTLAGQDTQYF. CDR3 DNA: TGTGCCAGCACATACACTCTAGCGGGCCAAGATACGCAGTATTTT.

V is TRBV27 and J is TRBJ1-1; 12 bases are shared with TRBD1. CDR1 and CDR2 from the germline V gene are MNHEY and SMNVEV (reference sequence). The CDR3 contains 13 residues. Trimming cost V 7 bases and J 7 bases; bases outside gene matches: 4. The CDR3 region is CASTGTGGFEAFF. The CDR3 DNA follows: TGTGCCAGCACGGGGACAGGGGGCTTTGAAGCTTTCTTT.

Comment on this clone: The identical CDR3 is also encoded by other nucleotide sequences in the sample. The J gene is TRBJ1-4, the V gene TRBV4-3; D is ambiguous. The germline V and J ends were trimmed by 1 base and 0 bases, with 6 bases remaining between them. The length of the CDR3 is 15 residues. Germline-derived CDR1 and CDR2 are LGHNA and YSLEER. The DNA for the CDR3 is TGCGCCAGCAGCCAAGTGGCAGCAACTAATGAAAAACTGTTTTTT. Protein product: CASSQVAATNEKLFF.

V is TRBV25-1 and J is TRBJ2-7, with TRBD1 matching over 8 bases. The germline V gene has CDR1 MGHDK and CDR2 SYGVNS. Trimming cost V 4 bases and J 4 bases; bases outside gene matches: 6. This CDR3 contains 14 residues. The CDR3 DNA is TGTGCCAGCAGTGTTGGACAGGGTTTTTACGAGCAGTACTTC. This gives the protein CASSVGQGFYEQYF.

The rearrangement joins TRBV15 to TRBJ1-1; D unclear. Germline V gene sequence: CDR1 LNHNV, CDR2 YYDKDF (reference sequence). The CDR3 has 14 amino acids. V dropped 9 bases and J dropped 7 bases, with 21 bases sitting between them. CDR3: CATTKGNDGYEAFF. CDR3 sequence (DNA): TGTGCCACTACCAAAGGAAATGACGGGTATGAAGCTTTCTTT.